A selection of T cell receptor beta chains follows, all from one sample in a study of cytomegalovirus exposure and HLA in healthy donors. Generated by immunoSEQ multiplex PCR, the TCRdb table keeps only in-frame clones and is missing some. The sample has tens of thousands of clones, around 96% seen once. The sequencing input was PBMCs. The receptors were sampled from a woman younger than 35 in good health and CMV-seronegative. Both conserved end residues are trimmed from each CDR3. Each record gives: V gene, CDR3 protein.

V: TRBV28
CDR3: ASSTPGGPYNEQF

V: TRBV4-3
CDR3: ASSQDVGTSGTSSTDTQY

V: TRBV7-7
CDR3: ASSLRQGLQETQY

V: TRBV7-9
CDR3: ASSRREEYEQY

V: TRBV5-6
CDR3: ASSPGTGPYEQY

V: TRBV6-1
CDR3: ASSGQQRSKYNEQF

V: TRBV27
CDR3: ASRGTVGTEAF

V: TRBV6-6
CDR3: ASSPTTGTDTQY

V: TRBV21-1
CDR3: ASTFQDRNKSAIQY

V: TRBV2
CDR3: ATTGAGYT

V: TRBV6-4
CDR3: ASSLEQGNTGELF

V: TRBV7-8
CDR3: ASSSGLTNEKLF

V: TRBV30
CDR3: AWSAGTGGLEPQH

V: TRBV27
CDR3: ASSLWGTSRAEQY

V: TRBV10-1
CDR3: ARGVGQPTDTQY

V: TRBV30
CDR3: ATGGGSVGNTIY

V: TRBV5-1
CDR3: ASSPPTGLGTDTQY

V: TRBV7-9
CDR3: ASSSTRAGDSPLH

V: TRBV7-8
CDR3: ASSLASADRED

V: TRBV25-1
CDR3: ASSPPVQAATNEKLF

V: TRBV30
CDR3: AWSPDSRYEKLF